This T cell receptor (beta chain) was recovered during a study of tissue T cells after allogeneic stem cell transplantation (dated by TCRdb to between 2022 and 2023). For context, the study as a whole: The study profiled TCR beta repertoires across many tissues from research autopsies of patients with and without GVHD, plus mouse models of GVHD. The human arm was a prospective observational study without blinding or randomization.

In the case of this clone: Its antigen specificity is not known. The gene names and germline sequences given are murine. The sequence runs out 1 residue before the end of the CDR3; the remainder is reconstructed from the germline J gene.

The CDR1 and CDR2 encoded by the germline V gene are SGHLS and HYDKME. The CDR3, from cysteine to phenylalanine, totals 15 residues. Sequencing covers 42 bases of the CDR3, shown here with the frame starting at base 1. Compared with germline, V lacks 2 bases and J lacks 5 bases; bases without a gene match: 2. General conclusions and limits of the study: Within patients, how anatomically similar tissues were was a major factor shaping TCR repertoire composition, regardless of disease or transplant status. The patient cohort was small and varied clinically, and sampling depth was recognized as a limitation. The study did not establish which tissue TCRs were alloreactive or antigen-specific, and some clones may have been host cells that persisted. Not many T cell clones showed up in more than one patient, yet clustering based on motifs uncovered repertoire signatures that were shared across patients in a tissue-specific way. Blood and spleen T cells captured only a limited portion of the TCR repertoire detected in tissues, in both patients and mice.

The library came from the immunoSEQ multiplex PCR assay. Adaptive Biotechnologies performed TCRbeta CDR3 sequencing at survey depth and reported CDR3 sequences, V/J genes, productive frequency, and template counts. TCR beta CDR3 regions were amplified from genomic DNA instead of RNA. On the study's bioinformatics: Jensen-Shannon divergence was used to quantify pairwise repertoire overlap between tissues, with a value of 1 meaning complete divergence and a value of 0 meaning identical repertoires. Tissues were grouped by single-linkage agglomerative hierarchical clustering of pairwise JSD values, and the clustering results were shown as dendrograms. GLIPH2 was applied to all patient samples using simulation_depth 1000, kmer_min_depth 3, and cdr3_length_cutoff 8, and only groups with more than two unique CDR3s were retained. A standardized tissue-overlap score extrapolated Jaccard GLIPH-group overlap across patients to a standard repertoire size of 1000 clones. Linear mixed-effect models, with tissue included as a fixed effect and individual included as a random effect, were used to assess associations of diversity with clinical or experimental variables. TCRdb took over this immuneACCESS table, retaining in-frame rearrangements with V and J assigned. Such tables are incomplete; in checked studies, under half of the missing clones stem from an unresolved V gene, and the remainder is unexplained. V and J calls and clone size follow that table, whereas D and trimming were derived from the DNA. Present in this sample are 45,000 to 50,000 clones, less than 75% of which were seen just once. In total, the top ten clones hold less than 0.85% of the sample.

The rearrangement joined TRBV12-2 to TRBJ2-2, with TRBD2 identical over 12 junction bases. Sequenced material: sorted cells pooled from one or two spleens. The origin of this receptor is a pool of C57BL/6 mice in good health. The CDR3 corresponds to CASSPGLGGTGQLYF. CDR3 DNA (partial): TGTGCCAGCTCTCCGGGACTGGGGGGAACCGGGCAGCTCTAC. Beyond the CDR3, the reference TRBV12-2 and TRBJ2-2 genes provide the residues; the full variable domain reads: NSGVVQSPRYIIKGKGERSILKCIPISGHLSVAWYQQTQGQELKFFIQHYDKMERDKGNLPSRFSVQQFDDYHSEMNMSALELEDSAVYFCASSPGLGGTGQLYFGEGSKLTVL.